This T cell receptor (beta chain) was sequenced during a study of Ad26.COV2.S vaccination and SARS-CoV-2 variants. Across the study: Doses of Ad26.COV2.S were injected into muscle once or twice, 56 days apart. General study points: An underestimation of total T cell responses may have resulted from the TCR breadth and depth analyses. Vaccine and placebo groups showed comparable non-spike TCR breadth.

Per the germline V gene, CDR1 is MDHEN and CDR2 is SYDVKM. CDR3 size: 11 residues. The germline V and J ends were trimmed by 8 bases and 4 bases, with 6 bases remaining between them. As to this clone: Its antigen remains unidentified.

Profiling relied on immunoSEQ multiplex PCR, and the TCRdb table lists in-frame clones only, not all of them. The sample lists approximately 300,000 clones; approximately 80% were seen once. Regarding treatment: around 19 received Ad26.COV2.S at low or high dose, single or two shots; several received placebo; per-sample allocation not given. Sample collection was performed on day 63 after the first vaccine or placebo injection. In Boston, the donor was an adult between 18-55 years of age. This rearrangement joins TRBV28 to TRBJ2-1; unclear D gene. This TCR derives from a person between 18 and 65 years old who received the Ad26.COV2.S COVID-19 vaccine or a placebo. Sequencing was performed on peripheral blood, taken in a trial of Ad26.COV2.S vaccine versus placebo. Here the CDR3 reads CASALYNEQFF. The CDR3 coding sequence is TGTGCCAGCGCGTTATACAATGAGCAGTTCTTC.